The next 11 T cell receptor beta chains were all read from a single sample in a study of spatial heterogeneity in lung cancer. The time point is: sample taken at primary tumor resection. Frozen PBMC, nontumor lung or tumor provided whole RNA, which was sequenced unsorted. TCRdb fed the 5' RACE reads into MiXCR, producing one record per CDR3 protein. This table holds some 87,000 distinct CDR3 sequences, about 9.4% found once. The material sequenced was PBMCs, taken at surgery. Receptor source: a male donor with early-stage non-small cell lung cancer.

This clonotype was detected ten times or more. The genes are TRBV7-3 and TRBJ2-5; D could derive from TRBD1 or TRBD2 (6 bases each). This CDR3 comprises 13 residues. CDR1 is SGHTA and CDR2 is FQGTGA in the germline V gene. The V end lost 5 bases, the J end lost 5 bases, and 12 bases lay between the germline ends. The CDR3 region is CASSPGAGETQYF. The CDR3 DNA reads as TGTGCCAGCAGCCCGGGGGCCGGGGAGACCCAGTACTTC.

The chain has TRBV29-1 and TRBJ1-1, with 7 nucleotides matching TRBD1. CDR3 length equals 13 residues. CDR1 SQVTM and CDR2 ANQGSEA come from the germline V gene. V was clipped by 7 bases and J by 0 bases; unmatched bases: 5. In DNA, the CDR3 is TGCAGCGCGAACAGGGGAATGAACACTGAAGCTTTCTTT. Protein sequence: CSANRGMNTEAFF.

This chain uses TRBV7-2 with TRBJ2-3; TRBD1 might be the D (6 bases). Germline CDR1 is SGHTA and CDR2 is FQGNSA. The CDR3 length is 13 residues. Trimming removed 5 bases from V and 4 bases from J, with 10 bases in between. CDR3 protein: CASSRTGPDTQYF. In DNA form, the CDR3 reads TGTGCCAGCAGCCGTACAGGGCCAGATACGCAGTATTTT.

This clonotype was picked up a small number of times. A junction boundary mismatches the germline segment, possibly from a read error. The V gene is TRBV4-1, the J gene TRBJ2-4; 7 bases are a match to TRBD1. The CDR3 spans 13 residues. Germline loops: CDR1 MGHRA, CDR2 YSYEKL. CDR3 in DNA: TGCGCCAGCAGCCACCTTCTCGACAGGGCCCGGGACTTC. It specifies CASSHLLDRARDF.

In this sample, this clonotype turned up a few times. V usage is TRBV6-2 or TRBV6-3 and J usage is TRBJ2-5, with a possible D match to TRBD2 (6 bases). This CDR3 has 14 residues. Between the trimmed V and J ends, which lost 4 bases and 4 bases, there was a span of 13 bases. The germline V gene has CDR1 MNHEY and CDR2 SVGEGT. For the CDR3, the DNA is TGTGCCAGCAGTTGGGGAGGACCGAGAGAGACCCAGTACTTC. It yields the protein CASSWGGPRETQYF.

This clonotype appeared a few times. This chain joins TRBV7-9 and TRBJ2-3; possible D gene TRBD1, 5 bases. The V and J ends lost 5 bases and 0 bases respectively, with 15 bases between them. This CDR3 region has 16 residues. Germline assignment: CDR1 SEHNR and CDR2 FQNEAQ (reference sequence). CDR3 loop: CASSPGRGDSTDTQYF. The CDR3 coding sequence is TGTGCCAGCAGCCCAGGGCGCGGTGACAGCACAGATACGCAGTATTTT.

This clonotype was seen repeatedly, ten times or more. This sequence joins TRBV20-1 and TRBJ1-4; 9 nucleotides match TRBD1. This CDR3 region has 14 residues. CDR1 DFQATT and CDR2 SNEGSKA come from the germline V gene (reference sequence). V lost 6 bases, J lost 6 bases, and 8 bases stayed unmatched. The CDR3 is CSAERQGGYEKLFF. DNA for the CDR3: TGCAGTGCGGAGCGACAGGGGGGTTATGAAAAACTGTTTTTT.

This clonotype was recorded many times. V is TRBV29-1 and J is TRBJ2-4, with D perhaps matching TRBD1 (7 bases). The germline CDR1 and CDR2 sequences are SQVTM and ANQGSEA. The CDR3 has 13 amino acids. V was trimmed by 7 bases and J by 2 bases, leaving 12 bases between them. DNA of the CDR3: TGCAGCGCCCAGGGGGGCTCCAAAAACATTCAGTACTTC. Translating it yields CSAQGGSKNIQYF.

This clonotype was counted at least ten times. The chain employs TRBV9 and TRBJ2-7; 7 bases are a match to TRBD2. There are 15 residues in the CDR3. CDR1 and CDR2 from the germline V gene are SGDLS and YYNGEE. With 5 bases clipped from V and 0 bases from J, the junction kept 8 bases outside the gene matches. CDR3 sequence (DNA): TGTGCCAGCAGTCGGGGAGCGGGGAGCTCCTACGAGCAGTACTTC. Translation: CASSRGAGSSYEQYF.

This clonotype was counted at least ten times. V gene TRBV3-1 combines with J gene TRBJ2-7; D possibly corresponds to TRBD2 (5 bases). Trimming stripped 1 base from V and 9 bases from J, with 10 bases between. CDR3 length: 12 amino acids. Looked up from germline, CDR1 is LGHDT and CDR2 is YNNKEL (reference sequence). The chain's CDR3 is CASSQGGSGQYF. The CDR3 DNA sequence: TGTGCCAGCAGCCAAGGAGGGAGCGGGCAGTACTTC.

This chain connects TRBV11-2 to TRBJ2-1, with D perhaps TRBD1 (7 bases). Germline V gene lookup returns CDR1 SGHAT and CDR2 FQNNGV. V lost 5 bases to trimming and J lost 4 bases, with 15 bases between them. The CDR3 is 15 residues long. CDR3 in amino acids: CASSQGGAAYNEQFF. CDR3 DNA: TGTGCCAGCAGCCAGGGGGGAGCGGCATACAATGAGCAGTTCTTC.